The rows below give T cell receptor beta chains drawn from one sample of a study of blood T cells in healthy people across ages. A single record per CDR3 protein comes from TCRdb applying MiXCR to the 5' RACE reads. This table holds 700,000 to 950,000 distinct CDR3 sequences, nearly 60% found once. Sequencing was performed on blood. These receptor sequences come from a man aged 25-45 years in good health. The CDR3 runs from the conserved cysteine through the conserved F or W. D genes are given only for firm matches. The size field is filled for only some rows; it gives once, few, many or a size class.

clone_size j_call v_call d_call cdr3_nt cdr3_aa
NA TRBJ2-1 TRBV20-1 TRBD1 TGCAGTGCTAGAGATACCGGGACAGGGGGCTACAATGAGCAGTTCTTC CSARDTGTGGYNEQFF
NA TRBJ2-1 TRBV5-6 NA TGTGCCAGCAGTGCGCGTGGGTCCCTTTATCGTGAGCAGTTCTTC CASSARGSLYREQFF
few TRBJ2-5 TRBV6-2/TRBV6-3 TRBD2 TGTGCCAGCAGTAACTCCGGGACTAGCGGCAAAGAGACCCAGTACTTC CASSNSGTSGKETQYF
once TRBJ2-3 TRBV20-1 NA TGCAGTGCAGGGGGGTACGATACGCAGTATTTT CSAGGYDTQYF
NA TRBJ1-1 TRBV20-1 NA TGCAGTGCAGACCTGAGACCACTGAACACTGAAGCTTTCTTT CSADLRPLNTEAFF
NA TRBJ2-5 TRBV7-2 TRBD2 TGTGCCAGCAGCTTTAATCTGCGGGAGGACCTCCAAGAGACCCAGTACTTC CASSFNLREDLQETQYF
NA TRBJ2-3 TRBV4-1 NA TGCGCCAGCAGCCATACACGAGCTAGCACAGATACGCAGTATTTT CASSHTRASTDTQYF
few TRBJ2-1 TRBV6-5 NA TGTGCCAGCAGCCGGACTAATCGACCCCTTGTCAATGAGCAGTTCTTC CASSRTNRPLVNEQFF
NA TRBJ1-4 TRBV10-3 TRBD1 TGTGCCATCAGTCAAGGACAGGGAGGTGGAGAAAAACTGTTTTTT CAISQGQGGGEKLFF
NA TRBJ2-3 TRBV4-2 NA TGTGCCAGCAGAGCGACAGATACGCAGTATTTT CASRATDTQYF
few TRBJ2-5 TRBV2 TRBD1 TGTGCCAGCAGTGAAAGCCGTAAGGGACAGATTCAAGAGACCCAGTACTTC CASSESRKGQIQETQYF
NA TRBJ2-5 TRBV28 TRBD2 TGTGCCAGCAACATAGCGGGAGGATTGGAGACCCAGTACTTC CASNIAGGLETQYF
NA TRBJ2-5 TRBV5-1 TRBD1 TGCGCCAGCAGCTTTGGTGAGGGGGCTCTTATTTTGGAGACCCAGTACTTC CASSFGEGALILETQYF
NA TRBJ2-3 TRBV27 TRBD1 TGTGCCAGCACACAGGGGAGCGCAGATACGCAGTATTTT CASTQGSADTQYF
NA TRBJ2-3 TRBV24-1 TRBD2 TGTGCCACCAGTGGCCTCGGACTAGCGGGAGGGGGAACAGATACGCAGTATTTT CATSGLGLAGGGTDTQYF
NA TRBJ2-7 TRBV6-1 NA TGTGCCAGCAGTGAAGCACGGGAGCAGTACTTC CASSEAREQYF
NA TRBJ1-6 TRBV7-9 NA TGTGCCAGCAGCTTCACCTTGACGATATCACCCCTCCACTTT CASSFTLTISPLHF
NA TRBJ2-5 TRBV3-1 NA TGTGCCAGCAGCCAAGATCTCGCAGGGAGGGAGACCCAGTACTTC CASSQDLAGRETQYF
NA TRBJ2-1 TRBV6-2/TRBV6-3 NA TGTGCCAGCAGTCCCGAGGGACGGCACAATGAGCAGTTCTTC CASSPEGRHNEQFF
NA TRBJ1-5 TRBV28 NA TGTGCCAGCATGCGGGGCCCAAGCAATCAGCCCCAGCATTTT CASMRGPSNQPQHF
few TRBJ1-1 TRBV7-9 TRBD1 TGTGCCAGCAGCTTAGGGACAGGGGGGAACACTGAAGCTTTCTTT CASSLGTGGNTEAFF
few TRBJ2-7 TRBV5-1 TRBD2 TGCGCCAGCAGCTTGGGTAGCGGGGGCCTCTACGAGCAGTACTTC CASSLGSGGLYEQYF
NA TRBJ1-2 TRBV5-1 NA TGCGCCAGCAGCTCTACCGACGGGGGGAATGGCTACACCTTC CASSSTDGGNGYTF
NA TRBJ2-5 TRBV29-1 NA TGCAGCGTTGAAATACAGGAGGGAGAGACCCAGTACTTC CSVEIQEGETQYF
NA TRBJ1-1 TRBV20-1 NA TGCAGTCTCGTTTCAGGGGTGACTGAAGCTTTCTTT CSLVSGVTEAFF
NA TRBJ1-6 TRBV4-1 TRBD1 TGCGCCAGCAGCCAAGGGTGGGGGACAGAAAATTCACCCCTCCACTTT CASSQGWGTENSPLHF